The 19 T cell receptor beta chains reported below all come from one sample, sequenced in a study of blood T cell repertoires in COVID-19. The data were produced by immunoSEQ multiplex PCR, yet TCRdb's version contains in-frame clones alone and is incomplete. The profile shows tens of thousands of clones, 84% of them singletons. Material: peripheral blood. The receptors come from a woman aged 55-70 years with acute or convalescent COVID-19.

The chain carries TRBV7-3 and TRBJ2-1; 9 bases match TRBD2. The CDR3 length is 18 residues. The J segment lost 0 bases and the V segment lost 4 bases, leaving 10 bases of the junction unmatched. The V gene's germline CDR1 is SGHTA and CDR2 FQGTGA. The chain's CDR3 is CASSSFPSGVSSYNEQFF. The CDR3 DNA sequence: TGTGCCAGCAGCTCCTTCCCTAGCGGGGTAAGCTCCTACAATGAGCAGTTCTTC.

The chain's CDR3 is CASSRDRDVNTEAFF. The DNA of the CDR3 is TGTGCCAGCAGCCGCGACAGGGACGTGAACACTGAAGCTTTCTTT. The rearrangement joins TRBV27 to TRBJ1-1; 7 positions match TRBD1. Germline values: CDR1 MNHEY, CDR2 SMNVEV (reference sequence). V lost 6 bases and J lost 0; bases outside the gene matches: 7. The CDR3 covers 15 residues.

This clone was detected only a few times. The chain links TRBV11-2 to TRBJ1-4; 7 bases agree with TRBD1. The CDR3 has 15 residues. CDR1 SGHAT and CDR2 FQNNGV come from the germline V gene. J gave up 0 bases and V 5 bases, and 3 bases lay outside the gene matches. CDR3 in DNA: TGTGCCAGCAGCCTTCAGGGGGCAACTAATGAAAAACTGTTTTTT. As protein: CASSLQGATNEKLFF.

The V gene is TRBV9, the J gene TRBJ2-7, with 16 bases fitting TRBD2. The junction had 10 bases not matched to a gene; V was cut back by 4 bases and J by 6 bases. Per germline, CDR1 SGDLS and CDR2 YYNGEE. This CDR3 is built from 17 residues. Here the CDR3 reads CASSSPGLAGGHGEQYF. In DNA form, the CDR3 reads TGTGCCAGCAGCTCCCCGGGACTAGCGGGGGGGCATGGCGAGCAGTACTTC.

Only one count was recorded for this clone. The chain is built from TRBV15 and TRBJ1-1; a possible D gene is TRBD1 (6 bases). Germline-derived CDR1 and CDR2 are LNHNV and YYDKDF (reference sequence). CDR3 length: 15 amino acids. V was trimmed by 0 bases and J by 4 bases, leaving 12 bases between them. The CDR3 protein is CATSRDRGFGTEAFF. The DNA for the CDR3 is TGTGCCACCAGCAGAGATAGGGGGTTTGGCACTGAAGCTTTCTTT.

The gene calls are TRBV6-2 or TRBV6-3 and TRBJ1-2; D call uncertain. Germline assignment: CDR1 MNHEY and CDR2 SVGEGT. The CDR3 extends over 14 amino acids. V was pared by 5 bases and J by 7 bases, with 17 bases between. The CDR3 nucleotides are TGTGCCAGCAGTCCCCCCCGGGAGACCAGTGGCTACACCTTC. Residues: CASSPPRETSGYTF.

This chain joins TRBV5-4 and TRBJ2-1; TRBD2 matches at 10 bases. After removal of 1 base from V and 9 bases from J, the junction contained 10 bases not matched to a gene. The CDR3 extends over 16 amino acids. The germline V gene has CDR1 SGHNT and CDR2 YYREEE (reference sequence). The CDR3 here is CASSLMSGGAISEQFF. As DNA, the CDR3 is TGTGCCAGCAGCTTGATGAGCGGGGGGGCCATCAGTGAGCAGTTCTTC.

This chain joins TRBV5-1 and TRBJ2-7; TRBD1 agrees at 12 bases. The CDR3 contains 16 residues. CDR1 is SGHRS and CDR2 is YFSETQ in the germline V gene. Unmatched junction bases numbered 9, after V lost 2 bases and J lost 6 bases. This CDR3 is CASSFNLGTGGGEQYF. CDR3 DNA: TGCGCCAGCAGCTTTAACCTCGGGACAGGGGGCGGCGAGCAGTACTTC.

V and J are TRBV15 and TRBJ2-7, with D possibly matching TRBD2 (6 bases). V was clipped by 0 bases and J by 9 bases, with 12 bases between them. CDR1 and CDR2 from the germline V gene are LNHNV and YYDKDF (reference sequence). The CDR3 consists of 13 residues. The CDR3 nucleotides are TGTGCCACCAGCAGAGATCGGGGGTCCGGGCAGTACTTC. Its translation is CATSRDRGSGQYF.

This clone was counted once. J is TRBJ2-3 and V is TRBV18; weak D call: TRBD1 (6 bases). The germline V gene has CDR1 KGHSH and CDR2 LQKENI. This CDR3 comprises 16 residues. Trimming stripped 3 bases from V and 0 bases from J, with 13 bases between. CDR3 DNA: TGTGCCAGCTCACCTTACTCAGGGGATAGCACAGATACGCAGTATTTT. Its translation: CASSPYSGDSTDTQYF.

V is TRBV29-1 and J is TRBJ2-5; D perhaps matches TRBD2 (6 bases). The CDR3 is 15 amino acids. Germline CDR1 reads SQVTM; CDR2 reads ANQGSEA. Trimming shortened V by 4 bases and J by 0 bases, and 15 bases separated the two germline ends. CDR3 amino acids: CSVGTGGTYQETQYF. CDR3 DNA: TGCAGCGTTGGGACCGGCGGGACGTACCAAGAGACCCAGTACTTC.

The chain uses TRBV7-9 and TRBJ1-1; a weak D match, TRBD1 (6 bases). This CDR3 contains 13 residues. Germline V gives CDR1 SEHNR, CDR2 FQNEAQ (reference sequence). Between the trimmed V and J ends, which lost 2 bases and 4 bases, there was a span of 8 bases. In DNA, the CDR3 is TGTGCCAGCAGCTTAACAGGGCCCACTGAAGCTTTCTTT. It is translated as CASSLTGPTEAFF.

The V gene is TRBV18, the J gene TRBJ1-4; D ambiguous. The V gene's germline CDR1 is KGHSH and CDR2 LQKENI. Trimming pared 0 bases from V and 8 bases from J, leaving 7 bases between. The CDR3 totals 13 residues. CDR3 sequence reads: CASSPPTTEKLFF. The CDR3 nucleotides are TGTGCCAGCTCACCACCGACGACAGAAAAACTGTTTTTT.

V is TRBV12-3 or TRBV12-4 and J is TRBJ1-1; no clear D gene. Between the trimmed V and J ends, which lost 4 bases and 7 bases, there was a span of 13 bases. The CDR3 runs to 13 residues. CDR3 amino acids: CASSWSASDEAFF. CDR3 coding DNA: TGTGCCAGCAGTTGGTCTGCGAGTGATGAAGCTTTCTTT.

The chain has TRBV20-1 and TRBJ2-3, with D perhaps matching TRBD2 (6 bases). The CDR3 totals 15 residues. V lost 3 bases, J lost 4 bases, and 17 bases lay in between. The V gene's germline CDR1 is DFQATT and CDR2 SNEGSKA (reference sequence). The CDR3 spells CSASPAAGKADTQYF. Written as DNA, the CDR3 is TGCAGTGCTAGTCCGGCGGCGGGGAAGGCAGATACGCAGTATTTT.

The V and J genes are TRBV27 and TRBJ2-5; possible D gene TRBD2, 6 bases. CDR1 and CDR2 from the germline V gene are MNHEY and SMNVEV (reference sequence). Deletions cut 1 base from V and 6 bases from J, with 12 bases between. This CDR3 has 14 amino acids. The CDR3 loop reads CASSLLAGGKTQYF. For the CDR3, the DNA is TGTGCCAGCAGTTTATTGGCGGGCGGGAAGACCCAGTACTTC.

The rearrangement joins TRBV6-6 to TRBJ1-5; 10 bases align to TRBD1. Trimming at V came to 8 bases and at J to 5 bases, leaving 6 bases not matched to a gene. CDR3 size: 14 residues. Germline CDR1 is MNHNY and CDR2 is SVGAGI (reference sequence). The CDR3 DNA reads TGTGCCAGCGGGGGACAGGGGTTTCATCAGCCCCAGCATTTT. This translates into CASGGQGFHQPQHF.

The CDR3 sequence is CASSLLSSSYEQYF. As DNA, the CDR3 is TGCGCCAGCAGCTTACTGAGTAGTTCCTACGAGCAGTACTTC. The gene calls are TRBV5-1 and TRBJ2-7; D gene unclear. Trimming stripped 2 bases from V and 1 base from J, with 10 bases between. This CDR3 spans 14 amino acids. CDR1 is SGHRS and CDR2 is YFSETQ in the germline V gene.

The chain carries TRBV5-1 and TRBJ1-6; D perhaps matches TRBD1 (5 bases). This CDR3 region has 15 residues. V lost 0 bases and J lost 10, with 14 bases in between. Per germline, CDR1 SGHRS and CDR2 YFSETQ. CDR3 sequence reads: CASSLGRANRSPLHF. The DNA of the CDR3 is TGCGCCAGCAGCTTGGGCAGGGCCAATCGATCACCCCTCCACTTT.